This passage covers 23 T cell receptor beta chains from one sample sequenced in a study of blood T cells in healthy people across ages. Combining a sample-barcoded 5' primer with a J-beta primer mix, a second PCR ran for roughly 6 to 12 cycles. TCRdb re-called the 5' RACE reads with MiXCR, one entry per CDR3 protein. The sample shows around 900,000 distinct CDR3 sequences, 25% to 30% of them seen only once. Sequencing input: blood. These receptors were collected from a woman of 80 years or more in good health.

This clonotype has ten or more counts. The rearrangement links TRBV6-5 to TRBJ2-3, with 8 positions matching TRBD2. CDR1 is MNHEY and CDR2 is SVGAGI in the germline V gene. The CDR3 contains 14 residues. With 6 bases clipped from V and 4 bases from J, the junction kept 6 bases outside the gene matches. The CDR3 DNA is TGTGCCAGCAGCCGAGGACTAGCCCCAGATACGCAGTATTTT. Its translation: CASSRGLAPDTQYF.

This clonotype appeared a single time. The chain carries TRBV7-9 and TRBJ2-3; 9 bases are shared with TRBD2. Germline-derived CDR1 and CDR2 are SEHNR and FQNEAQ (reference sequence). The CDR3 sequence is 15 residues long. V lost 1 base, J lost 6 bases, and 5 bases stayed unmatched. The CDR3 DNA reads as TGTGCCAGCAGCTTAGTACTAGCGGGTTTCGATACGCAGTATTTT. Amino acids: CASSLVLAGFDTQYF. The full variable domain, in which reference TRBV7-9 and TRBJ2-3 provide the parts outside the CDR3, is DTGVSQNPRHKITKRGQNVTFRCDPISEHNRLYWYRQTLGQGPEFLTYFQNEAQLEKSRLLSDRFSAERPKGSFSTLEIQRTEQGDSAMYLCASSLVLAGFDTQYFGPGTRLTVL.

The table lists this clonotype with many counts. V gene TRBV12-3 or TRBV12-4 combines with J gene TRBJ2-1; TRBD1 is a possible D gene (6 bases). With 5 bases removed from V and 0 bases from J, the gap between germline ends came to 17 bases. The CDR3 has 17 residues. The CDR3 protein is CASSPDRTGSSYNEQFF. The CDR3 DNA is TGTGCCAGCAGTCCCGACCGAACAGGGAGCTCCTACAATGAGCAGTTCTTC.

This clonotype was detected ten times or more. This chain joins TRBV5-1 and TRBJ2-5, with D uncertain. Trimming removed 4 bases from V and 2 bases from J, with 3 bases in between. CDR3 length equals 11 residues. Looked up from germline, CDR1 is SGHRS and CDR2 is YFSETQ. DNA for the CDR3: TGCGCCAGCAGCGAACAAGAGACCCAGTACTTC. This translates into CASSEQETQYF.

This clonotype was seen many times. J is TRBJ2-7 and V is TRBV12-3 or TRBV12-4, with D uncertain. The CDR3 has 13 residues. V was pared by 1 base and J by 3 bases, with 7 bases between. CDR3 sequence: CASSLGPGYEQYF. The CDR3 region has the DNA TGTGCCAGCAGTTTAGGGCCGGGCTACGAGCAGTACTTC.

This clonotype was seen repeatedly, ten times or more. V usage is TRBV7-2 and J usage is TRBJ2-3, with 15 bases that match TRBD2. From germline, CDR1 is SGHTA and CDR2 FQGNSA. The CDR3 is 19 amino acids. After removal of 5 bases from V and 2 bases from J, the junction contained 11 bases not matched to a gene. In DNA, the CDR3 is TGTGCCAGCAGCCTTTCTGGGACTAGCGGGGGGCTCCCCACAGATACGCAGTATTTT. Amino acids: CASSLSGTSGGLPTDTQYF.

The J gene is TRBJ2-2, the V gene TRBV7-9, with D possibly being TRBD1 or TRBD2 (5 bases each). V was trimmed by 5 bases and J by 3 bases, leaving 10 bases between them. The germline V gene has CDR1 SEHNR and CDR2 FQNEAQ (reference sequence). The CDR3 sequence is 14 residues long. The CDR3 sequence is CASSEGTYTGELFF. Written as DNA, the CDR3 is TGTGCCAGCAGCGAGGGGACCTACACCGGGGAGCTGTTTTTT.

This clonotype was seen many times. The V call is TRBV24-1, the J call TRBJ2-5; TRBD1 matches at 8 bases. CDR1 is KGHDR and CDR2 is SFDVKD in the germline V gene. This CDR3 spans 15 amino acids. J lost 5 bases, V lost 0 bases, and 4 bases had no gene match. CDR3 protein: CATSDLKGQAETQYF. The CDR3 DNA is TGTGCCACCAGTGATTTGAAGGGACAGGCGGAGACCCAGTACTTC.

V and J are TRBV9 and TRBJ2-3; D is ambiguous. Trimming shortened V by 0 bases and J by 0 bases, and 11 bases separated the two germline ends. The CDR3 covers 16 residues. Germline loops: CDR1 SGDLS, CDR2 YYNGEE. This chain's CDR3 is CASSVGVHTSTDTQYF. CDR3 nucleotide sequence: TGTGCCAGCAGCGTAGGAGTGCATACTAGCACAGATACGCAGTATTTT.

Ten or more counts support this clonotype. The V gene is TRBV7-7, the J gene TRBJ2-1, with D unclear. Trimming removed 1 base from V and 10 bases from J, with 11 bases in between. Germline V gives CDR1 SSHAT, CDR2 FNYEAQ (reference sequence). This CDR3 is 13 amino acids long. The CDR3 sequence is CASSLGAYGEQFF. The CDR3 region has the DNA TGTGCCAGCAGCTTAGGGGCCTACGGAGAGCAGTTCTTC.

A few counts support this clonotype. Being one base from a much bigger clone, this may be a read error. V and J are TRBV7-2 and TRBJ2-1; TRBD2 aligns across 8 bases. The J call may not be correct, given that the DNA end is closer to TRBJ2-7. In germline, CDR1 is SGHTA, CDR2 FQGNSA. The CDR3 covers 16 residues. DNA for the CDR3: TGTGCCAGCAGCCCCCGAGCGGGGGTGAGAGACAATGAGCAGTACTTC. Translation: CASSPRAGVRDNEQYF.

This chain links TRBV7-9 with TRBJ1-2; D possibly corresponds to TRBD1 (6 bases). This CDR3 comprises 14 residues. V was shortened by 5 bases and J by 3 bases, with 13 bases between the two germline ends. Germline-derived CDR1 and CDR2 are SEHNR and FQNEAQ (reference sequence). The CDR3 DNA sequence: TGTGCCAGCAGCCTGAGACAGGACGACTATGGCTACACCTTC. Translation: CASSLRQDDYGYTF.

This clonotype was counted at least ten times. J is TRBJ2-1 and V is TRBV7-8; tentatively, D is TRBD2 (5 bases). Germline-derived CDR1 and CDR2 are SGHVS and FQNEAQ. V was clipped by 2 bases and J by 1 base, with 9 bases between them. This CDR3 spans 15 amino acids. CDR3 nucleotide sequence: TGTGCCAGCAGCTTAAAGAGGGTATCCTACAATGAGCAGTTCTTC. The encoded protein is CASSLKRVSYNEQFF.

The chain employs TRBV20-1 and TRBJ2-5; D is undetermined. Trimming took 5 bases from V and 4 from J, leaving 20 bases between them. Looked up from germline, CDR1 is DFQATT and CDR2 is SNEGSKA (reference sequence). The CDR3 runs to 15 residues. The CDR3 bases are TGCAGTGCTCCCCCGGAGATGGCACAGTCAGAGACCCAGTACTTC. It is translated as CSAPPEMAQSETQYF.

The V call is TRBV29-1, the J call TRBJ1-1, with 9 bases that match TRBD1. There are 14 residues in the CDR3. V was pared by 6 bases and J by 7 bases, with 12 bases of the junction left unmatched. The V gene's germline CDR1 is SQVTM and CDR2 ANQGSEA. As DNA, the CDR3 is TGCAGCGTCGCCCGGACAGGGGAGTATGGTGAAGCTTTCTTT. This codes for CSVARTGEYGEAFF.

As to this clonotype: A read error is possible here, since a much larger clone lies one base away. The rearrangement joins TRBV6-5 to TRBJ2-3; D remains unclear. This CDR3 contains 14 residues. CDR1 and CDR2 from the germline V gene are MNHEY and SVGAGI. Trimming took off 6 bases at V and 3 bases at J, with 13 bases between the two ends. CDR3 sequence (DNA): TGTGCCAGCAGAATGGCGGAGATAACAGATACGCAGTATTTT. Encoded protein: CASRMAEITDTQYF.

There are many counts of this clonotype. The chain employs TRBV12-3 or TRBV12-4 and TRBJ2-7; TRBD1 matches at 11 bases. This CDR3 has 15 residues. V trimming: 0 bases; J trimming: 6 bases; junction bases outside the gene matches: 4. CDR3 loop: CASSLAPGQGGEQYF. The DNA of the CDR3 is TGTGCCAGCAGTTTAGCTCCGGGACAGGGGGGCGAGCAGTACTTC.

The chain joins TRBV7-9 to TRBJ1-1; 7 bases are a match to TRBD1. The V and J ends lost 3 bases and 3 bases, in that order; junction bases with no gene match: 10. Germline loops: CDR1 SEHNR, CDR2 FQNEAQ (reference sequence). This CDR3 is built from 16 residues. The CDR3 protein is CASSLSGGRGYTEAFF. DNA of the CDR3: TGTGCCAGCAGCTTGTCAGGGGGGAGAGGGTACACTGAAGCTTTCTTT. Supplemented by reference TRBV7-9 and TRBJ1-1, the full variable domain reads DTGVSQNPRHKITKRGQNVTFRCDPISEHNRLYWYRQTLGQGPEFLTYFQNEAQLEKSRLLSDRFSAERPKGSFSTLEIQRTEQGDSAMYLCASSLSGGRGYTEAFFGQGTRLTVV.

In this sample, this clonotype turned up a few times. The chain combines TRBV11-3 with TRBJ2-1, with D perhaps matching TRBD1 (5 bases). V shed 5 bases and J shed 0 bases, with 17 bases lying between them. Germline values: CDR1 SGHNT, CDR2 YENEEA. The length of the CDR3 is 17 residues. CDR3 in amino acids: CASSLSAGLSSYNEQFF. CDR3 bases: TGTGCCAGCAGCCTAAGTGCAGGGCTGAGCTCCTACAATGAGCAGTTCTTC.

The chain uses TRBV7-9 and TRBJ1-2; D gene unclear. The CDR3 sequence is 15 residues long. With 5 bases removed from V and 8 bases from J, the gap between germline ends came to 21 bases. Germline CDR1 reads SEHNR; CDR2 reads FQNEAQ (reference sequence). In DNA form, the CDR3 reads TGTGCCAGCAGCCTCGGGTCCGAAAGAGGGAGAGGCTACACCTTC. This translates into CASSLGSERGRGYTF.

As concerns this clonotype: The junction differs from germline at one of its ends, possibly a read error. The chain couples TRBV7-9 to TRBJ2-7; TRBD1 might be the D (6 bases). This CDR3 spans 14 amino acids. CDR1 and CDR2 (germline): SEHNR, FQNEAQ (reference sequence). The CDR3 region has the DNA TGTGCCAGCAGTAACAGGGCCATCGCCTACGAGCGGTACTTC. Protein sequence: CASSNRAIAYERYF.

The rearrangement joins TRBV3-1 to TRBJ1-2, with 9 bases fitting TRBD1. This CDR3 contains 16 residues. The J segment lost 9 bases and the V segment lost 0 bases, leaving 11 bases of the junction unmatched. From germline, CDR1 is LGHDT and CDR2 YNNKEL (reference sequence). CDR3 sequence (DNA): TGTGCCAGCAGCCAAGATTGGACAGGGGCCTTTAAGAGCTACACCTTC. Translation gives CASSQDWTGAFKSYTF.

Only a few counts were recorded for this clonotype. As DNA, the CDR3 is TGTGCCAGCTCAGCTGGTTACAGGGGAGGGACTGAAGCTTTCTTT. Translating it yields CASSAGYRGGTEAFF. V and J are TRBV18 and TRBJ1-1, with 7 bases fitting TRBD1. The V and J ends lost 5 bases and 5 bases, in that order; junction bases with no gene match: 11. Germline V CDR1 and CDR2: KGHSH, LQKENI. The CDR3 has 15 residues.